This T cell receptor beta chain was documented in a study of graft-versus-host responses after intestinal transplantation (dated by TCRdb to about 2021). In terms of the full investigation: Recipients received multivisceral, liver-intestinal, or isolated intestinal transplants. Every recipient was given anti-thymocyte globulin induction, followed by 3 to 4 years of maintenance tacrolimus and steroids. Bulk TCR-beta CDR3 sequencing was used to track graft-versus-host and host-versus-graft alloreactive T cell clones in the graft, circulation and bone marrow after intestinal transplantation. To identify alloreactive clones, pre-transplant mixed lymphocyte reaction products were sequenced and compared with unstimulated pre-transplant donor and recipient T cells. A cohort of more than 20 intestinal transplant recipients, including one retransplant, was enrolled, and a few patients lacking pretransplant specimens were excluded. A peak of at least 4% donor T cells among recipient peripheral blood mononuclear cells was the definition used for donor T cell macrochimerism. Rather than going through the commercial service, samples from a few later patients were sequenced in-house on an Illumina MiSeq and processed with MiXCR.

Measured from the cysteine to the phenylalanine, the CDR3 is 16 residues long. This entry keeps only the CDR3 DNA: 48 bases, framed from base 1. The germline V end is reduced by 3 bases and the J end by 8 bases; junction bases left unmatched: 13. CDR1 GTSNPN and CDR2 SVGIG are derived from the germline V gene (reference sequence). Receptor libraries were prepared by the immunoSEQ multiplex PCR assay. For most patients, genomic DNA was subjected to high-throughput TCR-beta CDR3 sequencing by Adaptive Biotechnologies. As for the original processing: TCR sequencing data were retrieved from Adaptive's ImmunoSEQ software for roughly 17 patients, whereas a few other patients were processed with MiXCR and VDJtools. CDR3 nucleotide sequences shared by donor and recipient were removed because the origin of these sequences could not be assigned. At least 2-fold expansion over unstimulated cells and a minimum CFSE-low frequency of 0.002% (template counts) or 0.001% (read counts) were required for clones to be classified as alloreactive. Clones detected in sequenced pre-transplant spleen, lymph node, or MLR CFSE-low populations of the donor or recipient were defined as mappable. Cumulative frequency of alloreactive clones was calculated as a percentage of all sequences weighted by copy number. Here the immuneACCESS table is served through TCRdb, limited to in-frame sequences with V and J called. Missing clones are a known gap in these copies; in checked studies unresolved V genes cover under half, and the rest lacks a known reason. That table is the source of V, J and clone size, and D and trimming were worked out from the DNA. This sample lists tens of thousands of clones; around 92% were detected once. Roughly 0.7% of the sample rests with the top ten.

In the first month after transplant, blood samples were collected up to 4 times, and after that at least monthly when available. Beyond this particular receptor, the publication reports: The relatively low number and heterogeneity of intestinal transplant patients limited the conclusions. High GvH to HvG T cell clonal ratios were observed in the allografts of patients with donor T cell macrochimerism. Early after transplant, peak levels of circulating GvH clones were found to be associated with declines in HvG clones. GvH clones were found in recipient bone marrow, and some of the GvH clones appeared earlier in ileal mucosa or blood, which is consistent with an intestinal mucosal origin.

On this clone: Its recognized antigen is unknown. Base qualities are missing; no much larger clone stands one base away.

The material was PBMCs, obtained 98 days after intestinal transplantation. The receptor was derived from a human patient who received an intestinal transplant, so some T cells may come from the graft donor. The chain joins TRBV30 to TRBJ1-4; 9 of the junction bases match TRBD1. The CDR3 here reads CAWSDPGQGLREKLFF. The nucleotide sequence is given as TGTGCCTGGAGCGACCCGGGACAGGGTCTAAGAGAAAAACTGTTTTTT.